This T cell receptor beta chain was retrieved from a study of blood T cell repertoires in COVID-19. At the level of the study: Italy, Spain and the United States were the sources of the convalescent and acute COVID-19 samples. Nucleic acid was either cDNA or gDNA, and it came from T cells, B-cell-depleted T cells, or PBMCs.

Original methodology: Amplification with reference gene primers provided the estimates of nucleated cell counts. Repertoires were generated with immunoSEQ multiplex PCR, while TCRdb's copy carries only in-frame clones and drops some. V and J calls and clone size come straight from that table; D and trimming were deduced from the DNA. The sample has under 150,000 clones; roughly 90% are singletons. Per the germline V gene, CDR1 is SEHNR and CDR2 is FQNEAQ (reference sequence). V trimming: 5 bases; J trimming: 1 base; junction bases outside the gene matches: 2. This CDR3 is 14 amino acids long. This receptor was identified in a man over 45 with acute or convalescent COVID-19. This sequence joins TRBV7-9 and TRBJ1-5; 7 bases agree with TRBD1. The source material was peripheral blood. The CDR3 loop reads CASSRDSSNQPQHF. CDR3 DNA: TGTGCCAGCAGCCGGGACAGCAGCAATCAGCCCCAGCATTTT.